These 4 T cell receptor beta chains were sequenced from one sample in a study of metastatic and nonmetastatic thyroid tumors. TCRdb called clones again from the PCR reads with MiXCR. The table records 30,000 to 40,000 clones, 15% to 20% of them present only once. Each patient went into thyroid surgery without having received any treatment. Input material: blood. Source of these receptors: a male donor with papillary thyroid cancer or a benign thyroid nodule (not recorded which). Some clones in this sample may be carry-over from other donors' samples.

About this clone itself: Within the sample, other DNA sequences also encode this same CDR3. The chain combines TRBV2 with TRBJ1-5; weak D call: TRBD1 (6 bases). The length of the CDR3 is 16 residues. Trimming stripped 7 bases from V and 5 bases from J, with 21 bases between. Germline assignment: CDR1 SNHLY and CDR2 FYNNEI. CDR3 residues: CASTGAGGPQYQPQHF. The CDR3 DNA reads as TGTGCCAGCACAGGGGCTGGGGGCCCTCAGTATCAGCCCCAGCATTTT.

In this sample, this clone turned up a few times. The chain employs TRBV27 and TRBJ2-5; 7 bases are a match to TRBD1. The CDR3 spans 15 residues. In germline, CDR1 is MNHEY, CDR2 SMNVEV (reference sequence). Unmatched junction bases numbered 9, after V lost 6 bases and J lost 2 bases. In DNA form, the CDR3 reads TGTGCCAGCAGGCTCTTAGACAGGGAACAAGAGACCCAGTACTTC. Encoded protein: CASRLLDREQETQYF.

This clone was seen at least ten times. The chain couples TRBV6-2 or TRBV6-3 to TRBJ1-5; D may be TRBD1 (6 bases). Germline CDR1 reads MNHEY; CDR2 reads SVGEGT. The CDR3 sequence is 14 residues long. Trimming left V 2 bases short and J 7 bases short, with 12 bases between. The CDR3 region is CASSYMDRRQPQHF. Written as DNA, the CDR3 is TGTGCCAGCAGTTACATGGACAGACGACAGCCCCAGCATTTT.

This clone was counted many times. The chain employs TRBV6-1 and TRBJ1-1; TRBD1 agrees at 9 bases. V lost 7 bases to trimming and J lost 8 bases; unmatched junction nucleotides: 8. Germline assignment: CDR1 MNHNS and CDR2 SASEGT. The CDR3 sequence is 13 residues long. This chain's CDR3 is CASTPTGGIEAFF. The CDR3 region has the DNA TGTGCCAGCACCCCGACAGGGGGTATAGAAGCTTTCTTT.